A selection of T cell receptor beta chains follows, all from one sample in a study of T cell repertoires in cytomegalovirus infection. No antigen is known for these receptors. TCRdb fed the reads into MiXCR, producing one record per CDR3 protein. The repertoire has some 68,000 distinct CDR3 sequences, 20% to 25% of them found once; the top ten carry 65% to 85%. Sequences were obtained from PBMCs, sequenced either directly or after in vitro stimulation (not recorded which). These receptors came from a human donor in good health (CMV status not recorded). Some clones in this sample may be carry-over from other donors' samples. Both conserved end residues are trimmed from each CDR3. Not every row has a clone size; where given, it reads once, few, many or a size class.

clone_size cdr3_length v_call cdr3_aa
- 14 TRBV20-1 SARGPGQGLNYGYT
- 12 TRBV2 ASLAGGRGGEQF
few 14 TRBV28 ASSYPKGPTNEKLF
few 13 TRBV5-4 ASSWVGARSHEQF
few 13 TRBV29-1 SVAGRRDGTDTQY
few 13 TRBV7-2 ASSLEPGQASYRF
- 11 TRBV20-1 SARGQTDEKLF
- 13 TRBV18 ASSPQGKGNQPQH
- 12 TRBV28 ASSSQDSNQPQH
- 12 TRBV27 ASAGLAPQETQY
few 15 TRBV27 ASSLAPLAGVPDTQY
few 12 TRBV5-1 ASSRTGPNYGYT
- 13 TRBV5-4 ASSPQAGNNSPLH
many 14 TRBV7-6 ASSLESVSSGNTIY
few 16 TRBV11-2 ASADPGRSSSGANVLT
- 13 TRBV19 ASSIPDLGSLEAF
many 10 TRBV7-2 ASSRTSGRQY
few 14 TRBV11-2 ASSPYRGRGADTQY
- 10 TRBV4-1 ASSLPGQQQF
- 11 TRBV7-6 ASSLVSGNTIY
few 12 TRBV7-2 ASSPGLNTGELF
- 14 TRBV7-2 ASTQGGLSGANVLT
few 11 TRBV10-3 AISTGSEETQY
- 12 TRBV18 ASLTGAAGDEQF
- 14 TRBV19 ASRTGLAGNTGELF
many 12 TRBV7-6 ASSLRTGVYEQY
- 11 TRBV6-2/TRBV6-3 ASSHGTDYGYT
few 11 TRBV29-1 SALSQGARTQY
- 14 TRBV11-2 ASSHRLQGGTGELF